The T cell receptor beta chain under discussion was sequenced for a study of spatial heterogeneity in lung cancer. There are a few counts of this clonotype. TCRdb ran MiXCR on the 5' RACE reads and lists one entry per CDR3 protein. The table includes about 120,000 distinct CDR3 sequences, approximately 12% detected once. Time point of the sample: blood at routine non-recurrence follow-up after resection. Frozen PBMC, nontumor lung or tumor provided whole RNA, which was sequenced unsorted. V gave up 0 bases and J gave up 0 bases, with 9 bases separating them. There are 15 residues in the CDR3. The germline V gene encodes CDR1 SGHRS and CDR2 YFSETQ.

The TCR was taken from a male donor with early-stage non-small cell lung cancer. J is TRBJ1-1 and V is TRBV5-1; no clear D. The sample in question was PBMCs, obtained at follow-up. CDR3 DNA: TGCGCCAGCAGCTTGGAGCCAGGTCTGAACACTGAAGCTTTCTTT. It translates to CASSLEPGLNTEAFF.